This paragraph covers one T cell receptor beta chain sequence. The sample originates from a study of T cell changes during pregnancy in multiple sclerosis. Some clones are missing from TCRdb's copy, which holds only in-frame ones; the method was immunoSEQ multiplex PCR. The sample consists of about 36,000 clones, 90% to 95% of them appearing once. This CDR3 spans 16 amino acids. J gave up 4 bases and V 4 bases, and 12 bases lay outside the gene matches. Germline CDR1 and CDR2: LNHDA and SQIVND (reference sequence). The chain recombines TRBV19 with TRBJ1-2; 7 bases align to TRBD1. The specimen was CD4+ T cells from peripheral blood mononuclear cells, collected in the first trimester of pregnancy. This TCR was recovered from a female donor with multiple sclerosis, enrolled in a pregnancy study. As DNA, the CDR3 is TGTGCCAGTAGTACTACCACAGGGGATAGGGGCTATGGCTACACCTTC. It yields the protein CASSTTTGDRGYGYTF.